This T cell receptor beta chain was profiled in a study of PD-1 and CTLA-4 blockade in melanoma. This clone has only one observation. V lost 5 bases and J lost 5, with 15 bases in between. The CDR3 contains 14 residues. Germline CDR1 is LNHNV and CDR2 is YYDKDF (reference sequence). This table comes from immunoSEQ multiplex PCR, and its TCRdb copy is limited to in-frame clones, with some not included. The sample records around 16,000 clones, roughly 73% being singletons. This material consisted of CD8+ T cells from peripheral blood, taken before anti-PD-1 treatment. J is TRBJ2-5 and V is TRBV15; D is perhaps TRBD2 (7 bases). This TCR was sampled from a human donor with melanoma. CDR3 in DNA: TGTGCCACCAGCCCAAGGGGGGGAGGTGAGACCCAGTACTTC. As protein: CATSPRGGGETQYF. The whole variable domain, remainder taken from reference TRBV15 and TRBJ2-5, is DAMVIQNPRYQVTQFGKPVTLSCSQTLNHNVMYWYQQKSSQAPKLLFHYYDKDFNNEADTPDNFQSRRPNTSFCFLDIRSPGLGDTAMYLCATSPRGGGETQYFGPGTRLLVL.